These 15 T cell receptor beta chains originate from one sample sequenced in a study of shared clonotypes between healthy human individuals. Using immunoSEQ multiplex PCR, the repertoire was profiled, and TCRdb retains in-frame clones only, with some absent. This sample carries under 2.5 million clones, about 90% of them seen once, and the ten largest clones take approximately 0.4%. Source material: naive CD4+ T cells from PBMCs. Subset reported: CD45RA+ positively selected. These receptors were taken from a man aged 18 to 29 in good health. Some clones in this sample may be carry-over from other donors' samples.

Regarding this clone: Distinct nucleotide sequences in the sample also encode this CDR3. The J gene is TRBJ2-1, the V gene TRBV5-1; D uncertain. The CDR3 length is 14 residues. CDR1 is SGHRS, CDR2 YFSETQ, per germline. Deletions cut 2 bases from V and 0 bases from J, with 6 bases between. CDR3: CASSLPGSYNEQFF. The CDR3 DNA reads as TGCGCCAGCAGCTTACCTGGCTCCTACAATGAGCAGTTCTTC.

The CDR3 DNA is TGTGCCAGCAGTAAAGACAGGGGTAATCAGCCCCAGCATTTT. Amino acid sequence: CASSKDRGNQPQHF. The chain links TRBV6-5 to TRBJ1-5; 8 bases are a match to TRBD1. The V segment lost 5 bases and the J segment 4 bases; nucleotides outside the gene matches: 4. This CDR3 spans 14 amino acids. Germline V gene sequence: CDR1 MNHEY, CDR2 SVGAGI.

The chain carries TRBV6-8 and TRBJ1-5; D is possibly TRBD1 (6 bases). V gave up 6 bases and J gave up 0 bases, with 18 bases separating them. The CDR3 spans 17 residues. The V gene's germline CDR1 is MNHGY and CDR2 SAAAGT. This CDR3 is CASRRKGGSYSNQPQHF. CDR3 nucleotides: TGTGCCAGCAGACGCAAAGGGGGGAGTTATAGCAATCAGCCCCAGCATTTT.

This clone was recorded once. The chain couples TRBV28 to TRBJ2-7; 12 nucleotides line up with TRBD2. The CDR3 runs to 15 residues. From germline, CDR1 is MDHEN and CDR2 SYDVKM. The trim removed 6 bases at V and 4 bases at J, leaving 7 bases unmatched. CDR3 amino acids: CASRGGLAGYYEQYF. The CDR3 DNA is TGTGCCAGCAGAGGGGGACTAGCGGGCTATTACGAGCAGTACTTC.

The V gene is TRBV4-3, the J gene TRBJ2-7; no firm D call. The CDR3 is 14 amino acids. The ends were cut back, 2 bases at V and 0 bases at J, with 8 bases in the middle. Germline V gives CDR1 LGHNA, CDR2 YSLEER. The CDR3 loop reads CASSQNLPSYEQYF. The DNA for the CDR3 is TGCGCCAGCAGCCAAAATCTCCCCTCCTACGAGCAGTACTTC.

CDR3 nucleotide sequence: TGTGCCAGCGGCGACAGTGGGGTGGGGTATGGCTACACCTTC. It specifies CASGDSGVGYGYTF. The chain is built from TRBV7-9 and TRBJ1-2; perhaps TRBD1 as D (5 bases). This CDR3 is 14 amino acids long. The V end was cut by 8 bases, the J end by 5 bases, with 18 bases between. Per germline, CDR1 SEHNR and CDR2 FQNEAQ (reference sequence).

The J gene is TRBJ2-1, the V gene TRBV11-1; tentative D call: TRBD2 (6 bases). Trimming stripped 1 base from V and 3 bases from J, with 13 bases between. In germline, CDR1 is SGHAT, CDR2 FQDESV (reference sequence). CDR3 length equals 16 residues. CDR3 protein: CASSLGRGIYYNEQFF. As DNA, the CDR3 is TGTGCCAGCAGCTTAGGGCGCGGGATTTACTACAATGAGCAGTTCTTC.

The chain is built from TRBV7-3 and TRBJ1-3, with 7 bases that match TRBD1. CDR3 length: 17 residues. Trimming removed 0 bases from V and 3 bases from J; junction bases left unmatched: 8. Germline V CDR1 and CDR2: SGHTA, FQGTGA. This CDR3 reads CASSLTYSWDSGNTIYF. CDR3 coding DNA: TGTGCCAGCAGCTTAACGTACTCCTGGGACAGTGGAAACACCATATATTTT.

The J gene is TRBJ2-6, the V gene TRBV28, with 8 bases identical to TRBD1. The V gene end was trimmed by 9 bases and the J gene end by 2 bases; junction bases not matched to a gene: 6. CDR1 and CDR2 from the germline V gene are MDHEN and SYDVKM. There are 15 residues in the CDR3. This chain's CDR3 is CASYAGGAGANVLTF. CDR3 DNA sequence: TGTGCCAGTTACGCAGGGGGCGCTGGGGCCAACGTCCTGACTTTC.

As for this clone: At the DNA level, this CDR3 is encoded by other sequences in the same sample as well. V and J are TRBV7-9 and TRBJ2-7; TRBD1 is a possible D gene (6 bases). Germline V gives CDR1 SEHNR, CDR2 FQNEAQ (reference sequence). This CDR3 has 14 residues. V lost 4 bases and J 3 bases, leaving 13 bases between the germline ends. The CDR3 DNA sequence: TGTGCCAGCAGCTCCCAGGGGTCCAGCTACGAGCAGTACTTC. Amino acid sequence: CASSSQGSSYEQYF.

The chain employs TRBV18 and TRBJ1-1, with D maybe TRBD1 (5 bases). V gave up 3 bases and J gave up 0 bases, with 11 bases separating them. Germline-derived CDR1 and CDR2 are KGHSH and LQKENI. This CDR3 is 15 amino acids long. CDR3 sequence: CASSPNRPMNTEAFF. Here the CDR3 DNA reads TGTGCCAGCTCACCTAACAGGCCAATGAACACTGAAGCTTTCTTT.

The chain carries TRBV15 and TRBJ2-5; 7 bases line up with TRBD1. Trimming took 1 base from V and 1 from J; bases not matched to a gene: 6. The CDR3 runs 16 residues. Germline CDR1 is LNHNV and CDR2 is YYDKDF (reference sequence). This CDR3 reads CATSRGYRDSQETQYF. In nucleotides, the CDR3 is TGTGCCACCAGCAGAGGATATCGGGACAGCCAAGAGACCCAGTACTTC. Complete variable domain (other parts from reference TRBV15 and TRBJ2-5): DAMVIQNPRYQVTQFGKPVTLSCSQTLNHNVMYWYQQKSSQAPKLLFHYYDKDFNNEADTPDNFQSRRPNTSFCFLDIRSPGLGDTAMYLCATSRGYRDSQETQYFGPGTRLLVL.

Comments on this clone: The sample has other DNA sequences that encode this CDR3 too. The chain employs TRBV20-1 and TRBJ2-7; D may be TRBD1 (5 bases). CDR1 is DFQATT, CDR2 SNEGSKA, per germline (reference sequence). V was clipped by 3 bases and J by 2 bases, with 5 bases between them. The length of the CDR3 is 11 residues. The CDR3 loop is CSARTAYEQYF. Written as DNA, the CDR3 is TGCAGTGCTAGGACAGCCTACGAGCAGTACTTC.

This rearrangement joins TRBV27 to TRBJ2-7, with TRBD2 matching over 9 bases. This CDR3 is built from 14 residues. V dropped 6 bases and J dropped 2; count of bases not matched to a gene: 5. Germline values: CDR1 MNHEY, CDR2 SMNVEV (reference sequence). The CDR3, as DNA: TGTGCCAGCAGAGCGGGAGGAAGGCCCTACGAGCAGTACTTC. Protein: CASRAGGRPYEQYF.

This clone was seen just once. This sequence joins TRBV18 and TRBJ1-2, with D possibly being TRBD1 (5 bases). Germline CDR1 reads KGHSH; CDR2 reads LQKENI. There are 16 residues in the CDR3. The V end lost 3 bases, the J end lost 2 bases, and 16 bases lay between the germline ends. CDR3 sequence (DNA): TGTGCCAGCTCACCCGTGGGGGAGTACAACAACTATGGCTACACCTTC. Encoded protein: CASSPVGEYNNYGYTF.